The 19 T cell receptor beta chains below were found in one sample sequenced in a study of cytomegalovirus exposure and HLA in healthy donors. The PCR used 60 Vbeta and 13 Jbeta primers. Data came from immunoSEQ multiplex PCR; TCRdb stores just in-frame clones and leaves some out. The data show about 93,000 clones, with under 80% seen just once and roughly 2% held by the top ten. The sequenced sample consisted of PBMCs. These receptors came from a boy between 5 and 17 years old in good health and CMV-seronegative.

This clone was observed a single time. The V gene is TRBV19, the J gene TRBJ1-1, with D uncertain. With 6 bases removed from V and 4 bases from J, the gap between germline ends came to 12 bases. Looked up from germline, CDR1 is LNHDA and CDR2 is SQIVND (reference sequence). The CDR3 consists of 13 residues. This CDR3 reads CASRVAGSTEAFF. The CDR3, as DNA: TGTGCCAGTAGAGTAGCGGGGAGCACTGAAGCTTTCTTT.

This chain links TRBV28 with TRBJ1-4; D call uncertain. Germline CDR1 reads MDHEN; CDR2 reads SYDVKM. Trimming took off 6 bases at V and 0 bases at J, with 8 bases between the two ends. The CDR3 runs 14 residues. The CDR3 DNA reads as TGTGCCAGCAGCAATTTTGCAACTAATGAAAAACTGTTTTTT. Translating it yields CASSNFATNEKLFF. Full variable domain (missing parts from reference TRBV28 and TRBJ1-4): DVKVTQSSRYLVKRTGEKVFLECVQDMDHENMFWYRQDPGLGLRLIYFSYDVKMKEKGDIPEGYSVSREKKERFSLILESASTNQTSMYLCASSNFATNEKLFFGSGTQLSVL.

The V call is TRBV6-5, the J call TRBJ2-1; the match to TRBD2 covers 8 bases. The CDR3 extends over 15 amino acids. V lost 0 bases and J lost 9; bases outside the gene matches: 7. Germline V gene data show CDR1 as MNHEY and CDR2 as SVGAGI. The chain's CDR3 is CASSYSSGGGTEQFF. In DNA form, the CDR3 reads TGTGCCAGCAGTTACTCGTCGGGAGGGGGGACTGAGCAGTTCTTC.

The V call is TRBV28, the J call TRBJ1-1; D ambiguous. The CDR3 consists of 12 residues. Germline assignment: CDR1 MDHEN and CDR2 SYDVKM. The V gene lost 5 bases and the J gene lost 7 bases, with 11 bases spanning the gap. Here the CDR3 reads CASSPSNGEAFF. The DNA of the CDR3 is TGTGCCAGCAGTCCGTCTAATGGTGAAGCTTTCTTT.

This chain uses TRBV10-2 with TRBJ2-7, with D uncertain. The CDR3 sequence is 13 residues long. Germline loops: CDR1 WSHSY, CDR2 SAAADI. The ends were cut back, 2 bases at V and 3 bases at J, with 8 bases in the middle. CDR3 bases: TGCGCCAGCAGTGAGATGGTAGACTACGAGCAGTACTTC. Translating gives CASSEMVDYEQYF.

The J gene is TRBJ2-2, the V gene TRBV27; possible D gene TRBD2, 5 bases. Germline lookup yields CDR1 MNHEY and CDR2 SMNVEV (reference sequence). V lost 1 base to trimming and J lost 6 bases, with 9 bases between them. This CDR3 contains 14 residues. The CDR3 nucleotides read TGTGCCAGCAGTTTATTCGGTAGCGCCGGGGAGCTGTTTTTT. Protein product: CASSLFGSAGELFF.

The rearrangement joins TRBV4-3 to TRBJ1-5; 8 bases match TRBD1. Germline CDR1 and CDR2: LGHNA and YSLEER. V trimming: 3 bases; J trimming: 5 bases; junction bases outside the gene matches: 6. The CDR3 totals 15 residues. The DNA for the CDR3 is TGCGCCAGCAGCCAGCAGACAGGGGATGATCAGCCCCAGCATTTT. Translating it yields CASSQQTGDDQPQHF.

The V and J genes are TRBV6-5 and TRBJ2-1, with 9 bases matching TRBD1. V was clipped by 6 bases and J by 3 bases; unmatched bases: 3. Germline CDR1 is MNHEY and CDR2 is SVGAGI. The CDR3 runs 14 residues. As DNA, the CDR3 is TGTGCCAGCAGGGGGGGACAGGGCTACAATGAGCAGTTCTTC. This gives the protein CASRGGQGYNEQFF.

V gene TRBV29-1 combines with J gene TRBJ2-4; tentative D call: TRBD2 (6 bases). The V gene's germline CDR1 is SQVTM and CDR2 ANQGSEA. The CDR3 loop spans 12 amino acids. Trimming left V 7 bases short and J 6 bases short, with 13 bases between. DNA of the CDR3: TGCAGCGGTGCTAGCGTGGGAAACATTCAGTACTTC. It is translated as CSGASVGNIQYF. Full variable domain (remainder filled in from reference TRBV29-1 and TRBJ2-4): SAVISQKPSRDICQRGTSLTIQCQVDSQVTMMFWYRQQPGQSLTLIATANQGSEATYESGFVIDKFPISRPNLTFSTLTVSNMSPEDSSIYLCSGASVGNIQYFGAGTRLSVL.

The chain links TRBV4-3 to TRBJ2-4, with 7 bases aligning to TRBD2. With V trimmed by 1 base and J by 7 bases, 1 base remained unmatched. The CDR3 is 13 residues long. CDR1 and CDR2 (germline): LGHNA, YSLEER. The CDR3 region has the DNA TGCGCCAGCAGCCAAGTGGGAGGGAACATTCAGTACTTC. Translating it yields CASSQVGGNIQYF.

This clone appeared a few times. The chain links TRBV6-1 to TRBJ2-7; D might be TRBD1 (6 bases). Germline-derived CDR1 and CDR2 are MNHNS and SASEGT. The CDR3 spans 15 residues. V lost 4 bases and J lost 2, with 15 bases in between. CDR3 region: CASSATSDSPYEQYF. CDR3 DNA: TGTGCCAGCAGTGCAACATCGGACAGTCCCTACGAGCAGTACTTC.

The rearrangement joins TRBV7-2 to TRBJ2-1; 8 bases are shared with TRBD1. This CDR3 spans 15 amino acids. J was trimmed by 8 bases and V by 1 base; bases with no gene match: 7. Germline-derived CDR1 and CDR2 are SGHTA and FQGNSA. The CDR3 here is CASSLGRGLLDEQFF. The DNA for the CDR3 is TGTGCCAGCAGCTTAGGCAGGGGGCTACTGGATGAGCAGTTCTTC.

The chain is built from TRBV7-6 and TRBJ1-4, with D unclear. This CDR3 is built from 13 residues. The V end lost 7 bases, the J end lost 10 bases, and 16 bases lay between the germline ends. From germline, CDR1 is SGHVS and CDR2 FNYEAQ. The CDR3 DNA reads as TGTGCCAGCACCACATATGGGAGTGGAAAACTGTTTTTT. Its translation is CASTTYGSGKLFF.

The chain combines TRBV19 with TRBJ2-7; a weak D match, TRBD1 (6 bases). The CDR3 runs to 14 residues. V lost 5 bases and J lost 1, with 12 bases in between. The germline CDR1 and CDR2 sequences are LNHDA and SQIVND (reference sequence). DNA of the CDR3: TGTGCCAGTAGTCGCAGGGGCGAATCCTACGAGCAGTACTTC. It is translated as CASSRRGESYEQYF.

The chain is built from TRBV7-2 and TRBJ2-3, with D perhaps matching TRBD2 (5 bases). V was clipped by 5 bases and J by 3 bases, with 15 bases between them. This CDR3 region has 15 residues. The germline V gene has CDR1 SGHTA and CDR2 FQGNSA. CDR3 coding DNA: TGTGCCAGCAGCGAGTTGGGGAGTCCGACAGATACGCAGTATTTT. It specifies CASSELGSPTDTQYF.

This clone was seen only a few times. The gene calls are TRBV10-2 and TRBJ1-5; 7 bases are shared with TRBD1. Trimming took 3 bases from V and 1 from J; bases not matched to a gene: 9. The CDR3 consists of 17 residues. Germline assignment: CDR1 WSHSY and CDR2 SAAADI. CDR3 nucleotide sequence: TGCGCCAGCAGTGATACAGGAAGCAGGGGGAGCAATCAGCCCCAGCATTTT. It codes for CASSDTGSRGSNQPQHF.

This rearrangement joins TRBV4-3 to TRBJ1-2; D perhaps matches TRBD1 (5 bases). Germline CDR1 LGHNA, CDR2 YSLEER. V lost 8 bases, J lost 8 bases, and 21 bases lay in between. This CDR3 is built from 14 residues. For the CDR3, the DNA is TGCGCCAGCGGTCAGGATGTCAGGGCGAAGGGCTACACCTTC. This translates into CASGQDVRAKGYTF.

Turning to this clone: At one of its ends the junction is not consistent with the germline gene, which may arise from a read error. The chain couples TRBV2 to TRBJ2-7; D is perhaps TRBD1 (5 bases). Germline CDR1 reads SNHLY; CDR2 reads FYNNEI. The CDR3 has 11 amino acids. The CDR3 loop is CASSVGQGRDF. In DNA form, the CDR3 reads TGTGCCAGCAGTGTAGGTCAGGGTAGGGACTTC.

The V gene is TRBV7-2, the J gene TRBJ1-6; a weak D match, TRBD1 (5 bases). The V gene lost 5 bases and the J gene lost 7 bases, with 12 bases spanning the gap. Germline loops: CDR1 SGHTA, CDR2 FQGNSA. This CDR3 has 14 amino acids. The CDR3 loop is CASSLRGVNSPLHF. In nucleotides, the CDR3 is TGTGCCAGCAGCCTCCGGGGGGTGAATTCACCCCTCCACTTT.